Listed below are T cell receptor beta chains from one sample, sequenced in a study of shared clonotypes between healthy human individuals. Sequencing used immunoSEQ multiplex PCR; TCRdb keeps in-frame clones, though not all of them. The profile shows 1.6 million or so clones, approximately 98.5% of them singletons. Sample: naive CD4+ T cells sorted from blood. The receptors were gathered from a man aged 30-40 years in good health. Each CDR3 is given with its conserved first and last residue. Fields, in order: CDR3 length, V gene, J gene, D gene, clone size, CDR3 DNA, CDR3 protein. D genes are given only for firm matches. Clone size is shown for a subset of rows, as once, few, many or a class of expanded clone.

14	TRBV7-9	TRBJ2-3	NA	NA	TGTGCCAGCACACAGAAAACTAGCACAGATACGCAGTATTTT	CASTQKTSTDTQYF
17	TRBV9	TRBJ2-1	NA	NA	TGTGCCAGCAGCGTATCCCCCTTAGCGGTACCATACAATGAGCAGTTCTTC	CASSVSPLAVPYNEQFF
13	TRBV29-1	TRBJ2-3	NA	NA	TGCAGCGTTGGCAGGTGGGGCACAGATACGCAGTATTTT	CSVGRWGTDTQYF
13	TRBV15	TRBJ2-5	NA	NA	TGTGCCACCAGCAGAGGGGGGAGGGAGACCCAGTACTTC	CATSRGGRETQYF
15	TRBV6-6	TRBJ2-3	TRBD2	NA	TGTGCCAGCAGTTACTCGAATCTAGCGGGAGGGGACGAGTATTTT	CASSYSNLAGGDEYF
11	TRBV2	TRBJ2-1	NA	few	TGTGCCAGCAGTGAGTACAATGAGCAGTTCTTC	CASSEYNEQFF
16	TRBV6-1	TRBJ2-1	TRBD1	NA	TGTGCCAGCAGTGCCACCGGGACAGTAGTCTTCAGTGAGCAGTTCTTC	CASSATGTVVFSEQFF
13	TRBV10-3	TRBJ1-3	NA	NA	TGTGCCATCACCCGGGACGCCGGAAACACCATATATTTT	CAITRDAGNTIYF
14	TRBV7-3	TRBJ2-2	NA	NA	TGTGCCAGCAGCTCCGTCGCTTTTACCGGGGAGCTGTTTTTT	CASSSVAFTGELFF
13	TRBV11-3	TRBJ1-1	NA	NA	TGTGCCAGCAGCTTAGATATGCCAGGTGAAGCTTTCTTT	CASSLDMPGEAFF
11	TRBV4-3	TRBJ2-5	NA	NA	TGCGCCAGCAGCCACCGGGAGACCCAGTACTTC	CASSHRETQYF
16	TRBV9	TRBJ1-1	NA	NA	TGTGCCAGCAGCGCGAGGGCGGACCCCATGAACACTGAAGCTTTCTTT	CASSARADPMNTEAFF
13	TRBV6-5	TRBJ2-5	TRBD2	NA	TGTGCCAGCAGTTACCCCGGGAGGGAGACCCAGTACTTC	CASSYPGRETQYF
13	TRBV7-8	TRBJ2-3	NA	NA	TGTGCCAGCAGCTTAGACGAAGGGCTAACGCAGTATTTT	CASSLDEGLTQYF
14	TRBV28	TRBJ2-7	TRBD1	NA	TGTGCCAGCAGTACAGGGGGGAGGTCCTACGAGCAGTACTTC	CASSTGGRSYEQYF
15	TRBV9	TRBJ2-7	TRBD1	NA	TGTGCCAGCAGCGAGGAAGGGACAGGCGCCTACGAGCAGTACTTC	CASSEEGTGAYEQYF
15	TRBV7-8	TRBJ2-1	NA	NA	TGTGCCAGCAGCAGGGGGGGAGGAGGCTACAATGAGCAGTTCTTC	CASSRGGGGYNEQFF
13	TRBV28	TRBJ2-1	NA	NA	TGTGCCAGCAGTTCGCCGGAGTTCAATGAGCAGTTCTTC	CASSSPEFNEQFF
17	TRBV19	TRBJ2-7	TRBD2	NA	TGTGCCAGTAGTCCAAACCCAAGACTAGCGGGGACATACGAGCAGTACTTC	CASSPNPRLAGTYEQYF
13	TRBV4-1	TRBJ2-2	NA	NA	TGCGCCAGCAGCCAAATGGGGCCCGGGGAGCTGTTTTTT	CASSQMGPGELFF
14	TRBV19	TRBJ1-2	NA	NA	TGTGCCAGTAGTATATTCGACAGTAACTATGGCTACACCTTC	CASSIFDSNYGYTF
14	TRBV11-2	TRBJ2-3	TRBD2	NA	TGTGCCAGCAGCCCAGCGGGAGGGGTTGATACGCAGTATTTT	CASSPAGGVDTQYF
15	TRBV18	TRBJ2-5	TRBD2	NA	TGTGCCAGCTCACCCCGACTAGCTAATAGGGAGACCCAGTACTTC	CASSPRLANRETQYF
16	TRBV13	TRBJ2-6	NA	NA	TGTGCCAGCAGCTTAGGCCTCCGGGTGGGGGCCAACGTCCTGACTTTC	CASSLGLRVGANVLTF
18	TRBV7-6	TRBJ2-1	NA	NA	TGTGCCAGCAGCAATAAACTGCAGGGGAAACTTTCCTACAATGAGCAGTTCTTC	CASSNKLQGKLSYNEQFF
10	TRBV6-1	TRBJ2-1	NA	NA	TGTGCCAGTTGGAATAGTGAGCAGTTCTTC	CASWNSEQFF
16	TRBV2	TRBJ2-7	NA	NA	TGTGCCAGCAGTGCGAGGACAGGGACTACTTCCTACGAGCAGTACTTC	CASSARTGTTSYEQYF
14	TRBV19	TRBJ1-5	NA	NA	TGTGCCAGTAGTATGGACCATAGCAATCAGCCCCAGCATTTT	CASSMDHSNQPQHF
16	TRBV5-1	TRBJ2-4	NA	NA	TGCGCCAGTACCCCCTCAGGGGGAGGAGCCAAAAACATTCAGTACTTC	CASTPSGGGAKNIQYF
15	TRBV9	TRBJ2-1	NA	NA	TGTGCCAGCAGCGTAGACCGTAACTCCTACAATGAGCAGTTCTTC	CASSVDRNSYNEQFF
15	TRBV19	TRBJ2-3	TRBD2	NA	TGTGCCAGTAACCGGGGTAGCGGGAGGCCCCCCACGCAGTATTTT	CASNRGSGRPPTQYF
16	TRBV11-2	TRBJ2-2	NA	NA	TGTGCCAGCAGCTTTGGAAAGCAGCTGAACACCGGGGAGCTGTTTTTT	CASSFGKQLNTGELFF
14	TRBV28	TRBJ2-7	TRBD2	NA	TGTGCCAGCAGTTCTAGCGGGAGCCTCTACGAGCAGTACTTC	CASSSSGSLYEQYF
14	TRBV6-5	TRBJ1-1	NA	NA	TGTGCCAGCAGCCTCGTCAGGGGGAACACTGAAGCTTTCTTT	CASSLVRGNTEAFF
16	TRBV28	TRBJ2-5	NA	NA	TGTGCCAGCAGTTTACACTCGGGACGTATGCAAGAGACCCAGTACTTC	CASSLHSGRMQETQYF
16	TRBV9	TRBJ1-5	NA	NA	TGTGCCAGCAGCGTAGGGACGGGGCCTCTCAATCAGCCCCAGCATTTT	CASSVGTGPLNQPQHF
15	TRBV6-6	TRBJ1-2	NA	NA	TGTGCCAGCAGTTATATGGTGGGGAGGGAAGAGGGCTACACCTTC	CASSYMVGREEGYTF
14	TRBV28	TRBJ2-1	TRBD2	NA	TGTGCCAGCAAATCTCCGGGACTAACAAATGAGCAGTTCTTC	CASKSPGLTNEQFF
16	TRBV5-1	TRBJ2-7	TRBD2	NA	TGCGCCAGCAGCTTGAGGACTAGCGGGGGGACCTACGAGCAGTACTTC	CASSLRTSGGTYEQYF
16	TRBV6-5	TRBJ2-3	NA	NA	TGTGCCAGCAGTTACAAGGACTTCCCGAGTGGGGGCACGCAGTATTTT	CASSYKDFPSGGTQYF
13	TRBV18	TRBJ2-7	NA	NA	TGTGCCAGCTCACCTTCTAGCGACTACGAGCAGTACTTC	CASSPSSDYEQYF
16	TRBV10-2	TRBJ2-7	TRBD2	NA	TGCGCCAGCAGTGTGCTAGCGGGATTCTCCTCCTACGAGCAGTACTTC	CASSVLAGFSSYEQYF